This paragraph covers one TCR beta chain sequence. Antigen specificity is unknown. These data originate in a study of shared clonotypes between healthy human individuals. Whole-study results and caveats: In having few donors, the study represented limited genetic and exposure-history diversity. Only blood underwent sampling, and tissue repertoires likely differ. Across subsets, estimated richness was generally greater for naive than for memory populations.

This CDR3 has 16 amino acids. CDR1 and CDR2 from the germline V gene are MDHEN and SYDVKM. V lost 2 bases and J lost 2, with 15 bases in between. CD45RO-negative, CCR7-selected cells formed the naive CD8 fraction, which excluded terminally differentiated effector memory CD45RA+ cells. Deep level was the assay's run setting. Repertoires were generated with immunoSEQ multiplex PCR, while TCRdb's copy carries only in-frame clones and drops some. The table shows about 1.9 million clones, with approximately 92% occurring only once. The sequencing sample was made of naive CD8+ T cells from PBMCs. J is TRBJ1-2 and V is TRBV28; D ambiguous. The sequence derives from a man in his late teens or twenties in good health. Some clones in this sample may be carry-over from other donors' samples. CDR3 DNA sequence: TGTGCCAGCAGTTTAAATACGGAGGGAGTCAACTATGGCTACACCTTC. Translating gives CASSLNTEGVNYGYTF.